This record looks at one T cell receptor beta chain sequence and its context. Blood genomic DNA input for TRB amplification was roughly 230-550 ng. Germline V CDR1 and CDR2: MNHEY, SMNVEV (reference sequence). V trimming: 5 bases; J trimming: 7 bases; junction bases outside the gene matches: 5. CDR3 length: 15 amino acids. BIOMED2 TRB-A/B primer pools were used in multiplex TRB PCR. TCRdb ran MiXCR on the multiplex PCR reads and lists one entry per CDR3 protein. The table lists fewer than 25,000 distinct CDR3 sequences, roughly 27% of them singletons. This sample is drawn from a study of T and B cells in COVID-19 patients.

This chain links TRBV27 with TRBJ2-1; 13 nucleotides line up with TRBD2. The sample consisted of blood. This TCR came from a human donor who had recovered from COVID-19. CDR3 loop: CASSITGLAGNEQFF. The CDR3 DNA reads TGTGCCAGCAGTATAACGGGACTAGCGGGGAATGAGCAGTTCTTC.